This T cell receptor beta chain was recorded in a study of T cells in Graves' hyperthyroidism and ophthalmopathy (dated by TCRdb to 2018 to 2020). A note on the overall study: Peripheral blood samples were taken at initial diagnosis, before any treatment was given. To identify distinguishing TCR V-J signatures, a discovery cohort of about 100 patients was used, comprising fewer than 45 with Graves' ophthalmopathy and around 60 with stable Graves' hyperthyroidism. Prospective prediction of ophthalmopathy was tested in an independent validation cohort of fewer than 20 hyperthyroidism patients and 15 to 17 patients who later progressed to ophthalmopathy. For training and testing, the 95 to 100 patients in the discovery cohort were randomly divided in a 7:3 ratio. Thyroid tissue and blood T-cell repertoires from six Graves' hyperthyroidism patients were also compared in the study. After blood sampling, hyperthyroidism patients were treated with methimazole at a starting dose of 30 mg daily, and ophthalmopathy patients were treated with high-dose intravenous methylprednisolone. The paper reports TCR Vbeta CDR3 sequencing of 140 or so peripheral blood samples: around 45 ophthalmopathy, some 80 hyperthyroidism and around 17 progressor patients.

The TCR beta CDR3 regions were amplified from the RNA transcripts. The first round of RT-PCR for the TCR CDR3 was performed with the HTBI primer set and the Qiagen OneStep RT-PCR kit. A second multiplex PCR round built the libraries, followed by size selection and purification. Paired-end sequencing of the libraries was performed with 100 bp reads on an Illumina HiSeq2000. The study's own analysis went as follows. SOAPnuke was used to process the raw data, with reads discarded if the reads contained adapters or uncalled bases, had a mean Phred below 15, or lacked an exact constant-primer or identifier match. COPE v1.2.5 was used to merge the high-quality paired reads, and each unique nucleotide sequence was defined as a clonotype. MiTCR v1.1 was used to align the clonotypes against IMGT TRBV, TRBD and TRBJ reference segments. Analysis was restricted to V-J combinations with a frequency above 0.0001, which covered 98% to 99.2% of repertoires. A TCS score was defined as the ratio of F50 (clonal expansion) to E x V (chaos), with BLOSUM62-based TCRdist applied between CDR3 peptides within each V-J. Welch's t-statistics and random forest reduced around 520 V-J features to around 14, which were used in a naive Bayes classifier (R e1071). TCRdb trimmed public reads at Q25 via fastp, called clones via MiXCR and kept in-frame beta chains. Every CDR3 protein is listed once, alongside the most common genes and DNA of its rows. These V and J calls rely on TCRdb rather than the paper's analysis. Recorded for this sample are about 350,000 distinct CDR3 sequences; approximately 15% of them occurred a single time. 20% to 25% of the sample is taken by the ten largest.

What the authors observed across the whole study: Most expanded thyroid clonotypes (frequency above 0.001) were also detected in blood, a finding suggesting that blood repertoires may reflect thyroid immune responses. In validation, the model predicted progression to ophthalmopathy a median of approximately 6.6 months before onset, with approximately 71% sensitivity and nearly 75% specificity. In cross-validation, a model built on a 13 V-J signature told ophthalmopathy apart from stable hyperthyroidism with approximately 91% sensitivity and approximately 81% specificity, and in testing the same model reached 80%/75%. No statistical method was used to set the sample size in advance, and investigators knew the group allocation.

Spanning cysteine to phenylalanine, the CDR3 consists of 17 amino acids. Only CDR3 DNA remains: 51 bases, in frame from the first base. The germline V gene (reference sequence) provides CDR1 MNHEY and CDR2 SMNVEV. The V end gives up 2 bases and the J end 2 bases, leaving 6 bases in the junction not matched to a gene. Notes on this clonotype: Its antigen specificity is not known. Per-base qualities were not stored, and no clone one base away is much larger.

Stable Graves' hyperthyroidism was defined as no progression to ophthalmopathy during 18 months of follow-up. Hyperthyroidism patients were aged 18 to 65 years and newly diagnosed, with disease duration of less than 2 months. Exclusion was applied to patients with uncontrolled infections, other autoimmune diseases, pregnancy or lactation. Diagnoses were established on the basis of clinical symptoms, serum thyroxine and TRAb, thyroid ultrasound, and orbital computed tomography. Ficoll-Paque density gradient centrifugation was used to isolate PBMCs from around 10 ml of fresh peripheral blood. Total RNA was extracted using Trizol reagent, and RNA quality was assessed on an Agilent 2100 Bioanalyzer.

The receptor was derived from a woman younger than 45 with Graves' hyperthyroidism. The chain uses TRBV27 and TRBJ2-3; 11 of the junction bases match TRBD2. The sequenced sample was blood. The CDR3 protein sequence reads: CASSLGAGLADTDTQYF. At the DNA level, the sequence is TGTGCCAGCAGTTTAGGTGCGGGACTAGCGGACACAGATACGCAGTATTTT.